This TCR beta chain was sequenced in a study of cytomegalovirus exposure and HLA in healthy donors. This clone occurred a few times. The study ran its PCR with 60 Vbeta and 13 Jbeta primers. Data came from immunoSEQ multiplex PCR; TCRdb stores just in-frame clones and leaves some out. In the table there are around 120,000 clones, more than 70% of which are singletons. The sample taken for sequencing was PBMCs. The receptor was isolated from a woman aged 45-65 years in good health and CMV-seropositive.

In DNA, the CDR3 is TGTGCCAGCAGTACCTACACTAGCGAGGGAGGCCGCCAGTACTTC. It codes for CASSTYTSEGGRQYF. This chain links TRBV6-1 with TRBJ2-5, with 7 bases that match TRBD2. CDR1 and CDR2 from the germline V gene are MNHNS and SASEGT. This CDR3 is 15 amino acids long. Trimming took 5 bases from V and 10 from J; bases not matched to a gene: 16.